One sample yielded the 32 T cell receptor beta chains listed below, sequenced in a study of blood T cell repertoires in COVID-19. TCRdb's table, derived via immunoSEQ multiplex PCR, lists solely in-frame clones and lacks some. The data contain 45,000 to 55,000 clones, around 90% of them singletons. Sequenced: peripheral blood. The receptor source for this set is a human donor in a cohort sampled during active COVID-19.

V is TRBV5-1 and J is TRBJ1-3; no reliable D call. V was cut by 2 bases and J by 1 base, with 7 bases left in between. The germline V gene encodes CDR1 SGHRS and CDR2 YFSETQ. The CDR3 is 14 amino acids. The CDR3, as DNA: TGCGCCAGCAGCTTATCCTATTCTGGAAACACCATATATTTT. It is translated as CASSLSYSGNTIYF.

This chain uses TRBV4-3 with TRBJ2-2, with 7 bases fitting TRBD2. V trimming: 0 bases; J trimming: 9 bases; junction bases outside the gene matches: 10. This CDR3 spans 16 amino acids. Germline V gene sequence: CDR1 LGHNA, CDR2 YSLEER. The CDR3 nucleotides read TGCGCCAGCAGCCAAGATATTTCGACTAGCTATCGGGAGCTGTTTTTT. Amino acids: CASSQDISTSYRELFF.

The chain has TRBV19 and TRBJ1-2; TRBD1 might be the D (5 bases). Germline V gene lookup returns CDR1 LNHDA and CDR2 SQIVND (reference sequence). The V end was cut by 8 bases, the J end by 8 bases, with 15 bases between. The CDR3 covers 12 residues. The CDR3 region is CASSRGDWGYTF. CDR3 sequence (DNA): TGTGCCAGTTCTCGAGGGGACTGGGGCTACACCTTC.

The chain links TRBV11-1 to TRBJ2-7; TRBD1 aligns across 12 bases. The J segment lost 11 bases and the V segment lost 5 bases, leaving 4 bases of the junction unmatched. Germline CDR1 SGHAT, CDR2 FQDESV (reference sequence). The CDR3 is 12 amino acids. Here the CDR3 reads CASSLGTGGKYF. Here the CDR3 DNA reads TGTGCCAGCAGCCTCGGGACAGGGGGCAAGTACTTC.

The CDR3 nucleotides read TGTGCCAGCTCATACCGGGACAGGGTCACAGATACGCAGTATTTT. Translating it yields CASSYRDRVTDTQYF. The rearrangement links TRBV18 to TRBJ2-3; 9 bases match TRBD1. V was clipped by 5 bases and J by 2 bases; unmatched bases: 5. Germline CDR1 is KGHSH and CDR2 is LQKENI. The CDR3 is made up of 15 amino acids.

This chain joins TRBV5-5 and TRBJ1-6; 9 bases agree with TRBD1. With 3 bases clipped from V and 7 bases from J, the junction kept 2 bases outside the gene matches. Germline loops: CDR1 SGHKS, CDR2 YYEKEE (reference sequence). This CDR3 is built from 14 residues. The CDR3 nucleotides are TGTGCCAGCAGCTGGGGACAGGGAAATTCACCCCTCCACTTT. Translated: CASSWGQGNSPLHF.

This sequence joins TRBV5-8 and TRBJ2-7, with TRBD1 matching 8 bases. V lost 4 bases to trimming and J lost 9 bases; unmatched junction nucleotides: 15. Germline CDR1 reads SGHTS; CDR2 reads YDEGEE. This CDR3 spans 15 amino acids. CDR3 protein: CASSPTGTGFFGQYF. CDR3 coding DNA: TGTGCCAGCAGCCCAACCGGGACAGGATTTTTCGGGCAGTACTTC.

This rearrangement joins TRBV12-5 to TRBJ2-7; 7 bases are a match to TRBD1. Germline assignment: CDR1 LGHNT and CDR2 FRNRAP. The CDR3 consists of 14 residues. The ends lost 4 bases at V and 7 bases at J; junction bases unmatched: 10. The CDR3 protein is CASGSLTGVGEQYF. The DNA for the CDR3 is TGTGCTAGTGGTTCCCTAACAGGGGTGGGAGAGCAGTACTTC. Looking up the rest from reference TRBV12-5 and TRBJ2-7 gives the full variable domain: DARVTQTPRHKVTEMGQEVTMRCQPILGHNTVFWYRQTMMQGLELLAYFRNRAPLDDSGMPKDRFSAEMPDATLATLKIQPSEPRDSAVYFCASGSLTGVGEQYFGPGTRLTVT.

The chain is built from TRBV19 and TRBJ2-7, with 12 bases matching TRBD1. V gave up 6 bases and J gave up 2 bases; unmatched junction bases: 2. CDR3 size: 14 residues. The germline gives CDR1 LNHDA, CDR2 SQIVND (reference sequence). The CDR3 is CASSGTGGAYEQYF. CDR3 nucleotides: TGTGCCAGTAGCGGGACAGGGGGCGCCTACGAGCAGTACTTC.

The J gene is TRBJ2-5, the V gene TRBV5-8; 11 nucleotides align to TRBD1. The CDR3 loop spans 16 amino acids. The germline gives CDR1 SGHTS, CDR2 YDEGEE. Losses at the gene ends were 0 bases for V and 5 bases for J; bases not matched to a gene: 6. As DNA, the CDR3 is TGTGCCAGCAGCTTGGCCAGAGGGGACAGGGGGGAGACCCAGTACTTC. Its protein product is CASSLARGDRGETQYF.

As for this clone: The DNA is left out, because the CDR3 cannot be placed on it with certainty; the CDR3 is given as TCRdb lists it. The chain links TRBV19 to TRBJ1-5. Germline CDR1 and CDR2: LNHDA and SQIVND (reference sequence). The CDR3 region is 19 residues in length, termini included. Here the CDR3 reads CATTPLSGPGGESNQPQHF.

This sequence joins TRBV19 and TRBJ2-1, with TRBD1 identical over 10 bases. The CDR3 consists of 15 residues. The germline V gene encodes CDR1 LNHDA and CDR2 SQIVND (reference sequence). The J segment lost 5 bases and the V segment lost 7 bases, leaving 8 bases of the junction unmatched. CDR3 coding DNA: TGTGCCAGTAACCCGCGGGACAGGGGCAACAATGAGCAGTTCTTC. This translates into CASNPRDRGNNEQFF.

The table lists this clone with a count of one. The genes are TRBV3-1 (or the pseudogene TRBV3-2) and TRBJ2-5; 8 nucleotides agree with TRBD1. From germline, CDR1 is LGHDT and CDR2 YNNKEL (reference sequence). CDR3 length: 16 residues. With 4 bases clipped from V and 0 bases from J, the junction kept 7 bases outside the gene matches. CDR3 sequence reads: CASSRLGQGYQETQYF. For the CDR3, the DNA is TGTGCCAGCAGCCGGCTCGGACAGGGATACCAAGAGACCCAGTACTTC.

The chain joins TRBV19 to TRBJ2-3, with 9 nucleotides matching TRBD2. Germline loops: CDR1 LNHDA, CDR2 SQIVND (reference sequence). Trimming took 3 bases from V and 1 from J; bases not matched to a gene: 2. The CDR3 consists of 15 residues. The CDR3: CASSIPSGGTDTQYF. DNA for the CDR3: TGTGCCAGTAGTATCCCTAGCGGGGGCACAGATACGCAGTATTTT.

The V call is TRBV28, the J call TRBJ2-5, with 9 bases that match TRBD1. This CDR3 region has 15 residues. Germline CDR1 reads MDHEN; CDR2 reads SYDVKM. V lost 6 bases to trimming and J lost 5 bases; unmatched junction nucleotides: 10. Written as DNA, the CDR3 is TGTGCCAGCAGACCACTGGACAGGGGAGGGGAGACCCAGTACTTC. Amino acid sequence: CASRPLDRGGETQYF. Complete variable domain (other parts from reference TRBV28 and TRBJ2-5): DVKVTQSSRYLVKRTGEKVFLECVQDMDHENMFWYRQDPGLGLRLIYFSYDVKMKEKGDIPEGYSVSREKKERFSLILESASTNQTSMYLCASRPLDRGGETQYFGPGTRLLVL.

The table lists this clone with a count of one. The CDR3 coding sequence is TGTGCCAGCAGCTTAGGGTTAGCAAGCGGGATTCGGGATGAGCAGTTCTTC. This gives the protein CASSLGLASGIRDEQFF. V is TRBV7-8 and J is TRBJ2-1, with 7 bases lining up with TRBD2. The CDR3 length is 17 residues. Germline V gene sequence: CDR1 SGHVS, CDR2 FQNEAQ. J gave up 8 bases and V 1 base, and 14 bases lay outside the gene matches.

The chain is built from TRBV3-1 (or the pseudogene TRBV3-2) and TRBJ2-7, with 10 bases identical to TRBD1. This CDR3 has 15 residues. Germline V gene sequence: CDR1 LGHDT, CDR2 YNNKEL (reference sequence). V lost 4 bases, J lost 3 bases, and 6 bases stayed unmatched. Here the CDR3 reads CASSLSGTGVYEQYF. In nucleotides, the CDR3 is TGTGCCAGCAGCCTAAGCGGGACAGGGGTCTACGAGCAGTACTTC.

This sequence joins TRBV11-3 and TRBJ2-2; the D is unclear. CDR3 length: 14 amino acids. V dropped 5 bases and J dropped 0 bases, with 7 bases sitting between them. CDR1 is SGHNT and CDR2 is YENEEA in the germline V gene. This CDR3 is CASSLVSNTGELFF. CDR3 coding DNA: TGTGCCAGCAGCCTCGTGTCGAACACCGGGGAGCTGTTTTTT.

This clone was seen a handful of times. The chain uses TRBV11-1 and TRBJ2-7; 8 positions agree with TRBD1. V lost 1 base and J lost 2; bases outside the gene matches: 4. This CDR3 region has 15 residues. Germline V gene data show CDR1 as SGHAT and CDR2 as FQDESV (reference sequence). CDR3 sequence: CASSLEQGAAYEQYF. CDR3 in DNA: TGTGCCAGCAGCTTAGAGCAGGGGGCGGCCTACGAGCAGTACTTC.

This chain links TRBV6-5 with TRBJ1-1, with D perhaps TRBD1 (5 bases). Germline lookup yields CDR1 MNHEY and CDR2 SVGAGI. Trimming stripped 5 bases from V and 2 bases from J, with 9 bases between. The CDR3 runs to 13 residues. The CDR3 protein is CASSQGRNTEAFF. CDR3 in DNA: TGTGCCAGCAGTCAGGGAAGAAACACTGAAGCTTTCTTT.

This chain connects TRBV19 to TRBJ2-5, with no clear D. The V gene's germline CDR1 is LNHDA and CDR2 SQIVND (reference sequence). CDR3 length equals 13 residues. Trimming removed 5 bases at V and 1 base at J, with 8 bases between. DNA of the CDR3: TGTGCCAGTAGTGAAGGAGCCCAAGAGACCCAGTACTTC. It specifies CASSEGAQETQYF.

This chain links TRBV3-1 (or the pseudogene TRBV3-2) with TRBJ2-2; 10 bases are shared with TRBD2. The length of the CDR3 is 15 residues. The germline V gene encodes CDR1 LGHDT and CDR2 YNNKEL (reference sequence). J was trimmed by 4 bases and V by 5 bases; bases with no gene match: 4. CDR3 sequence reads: CASSERGGLTGELFF. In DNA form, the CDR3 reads TGTGCCAGCAGCGAGCGGGGGGGGCTCACCGGGGAGCTGTTTTTT.

The CDR3 coding sequence is TGTGCCAGCAGCTTATATCAGGGCGACAATGAGCAGTTCTTC. Its translation is CASSLYQGDNEQFF. The rearrangement uses TRBV7-6 and TRBJ2-1; D might be TRBD1 (5 bases). V lost 2 bases to trimming and J lost 5 bases, with 10 bases between them. The germline CDR1 and CDR2 sequences are SGHVS and FNYEAQ. This CDR3 has 14 residues.

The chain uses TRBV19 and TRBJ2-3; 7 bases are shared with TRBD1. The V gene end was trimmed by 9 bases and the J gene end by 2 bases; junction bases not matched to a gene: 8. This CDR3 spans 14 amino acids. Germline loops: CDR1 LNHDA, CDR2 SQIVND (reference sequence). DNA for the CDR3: TGTGCCAGCACACAGGGGCCCACCACAGATACGCAGTATTTT. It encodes CASTQGPTTDTQYF.

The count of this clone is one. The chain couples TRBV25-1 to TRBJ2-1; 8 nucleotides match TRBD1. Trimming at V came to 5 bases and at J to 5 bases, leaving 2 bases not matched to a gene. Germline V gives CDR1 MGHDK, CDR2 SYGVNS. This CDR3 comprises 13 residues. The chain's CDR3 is CASSLTGDNEQFF. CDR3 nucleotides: TGTGCCAGCAGTTTGACAGGGGACAATGAGCAGTTCTTC.

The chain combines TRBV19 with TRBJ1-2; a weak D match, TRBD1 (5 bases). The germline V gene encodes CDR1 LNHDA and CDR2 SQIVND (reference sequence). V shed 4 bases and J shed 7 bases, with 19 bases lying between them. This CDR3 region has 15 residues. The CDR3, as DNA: TGTGCCAGTAGTACGCCCGTTTGGGGGGAAGGTGGCTACACCTTC. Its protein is CASSTPVWGEGGYTF.

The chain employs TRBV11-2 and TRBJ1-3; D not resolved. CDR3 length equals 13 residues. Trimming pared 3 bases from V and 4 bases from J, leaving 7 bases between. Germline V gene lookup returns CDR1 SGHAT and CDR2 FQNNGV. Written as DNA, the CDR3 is TGTGCCAGCAGCTTTGGGCACGGAAACACCATATATTTT. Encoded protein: CASSFGHGNTIYF.

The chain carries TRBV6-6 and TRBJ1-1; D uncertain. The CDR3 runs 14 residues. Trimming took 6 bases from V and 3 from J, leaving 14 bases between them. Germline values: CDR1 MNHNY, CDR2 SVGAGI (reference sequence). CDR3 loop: CASSWAGKDTEAFF. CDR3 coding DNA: TGTGCCAGCAGCTGGGCGGGCAAGGACACTGAAGCTTTCTTT.

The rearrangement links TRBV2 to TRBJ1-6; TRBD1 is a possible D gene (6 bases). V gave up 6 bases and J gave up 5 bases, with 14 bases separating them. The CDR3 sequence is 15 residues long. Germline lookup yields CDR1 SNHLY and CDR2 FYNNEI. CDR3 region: CASSSMQGHNSPLHF. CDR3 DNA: TGTGCCAGCAGCTCGATGCAGGGGCATAATTCACCCCTCCACTTT. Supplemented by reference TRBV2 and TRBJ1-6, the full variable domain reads EPEVTQTPSHQVTQMGQEVILRCVPISNHLYFYWYRQILGQKVEFLVSFYNNEISEKSEIFDDQFSVERPDGSNFTLKIRSTKLEDSAMYFCASSSMQGHNSPLHFGNGTRLTVT.

The CDR3 here is CASDQGLAGSYEQYF. The CDR3 DNA is TGTGCCAGCGACCAGGGACTAGCGGGGAGCTACGAGCAGTACTTC. This chain links TRBV7-9 with TRBJ2-7; 13 bases match TRBD2. CDR1 is SEHNR, CDR2 FQNEAQ, per germline (reference sequence). The trim removed 8 bases at V and 3 bases at J, leaving 7 bases unmatched. There are 15 residues in the CDR3.

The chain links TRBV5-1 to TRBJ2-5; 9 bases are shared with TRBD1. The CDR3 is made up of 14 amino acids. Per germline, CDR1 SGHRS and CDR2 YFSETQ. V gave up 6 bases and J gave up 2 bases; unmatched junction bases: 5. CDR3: CASNRQGGQETQYF. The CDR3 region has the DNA TGCGCCAGCAACCGACAGGGGGGTCAAGAGACCCAGTACTTC. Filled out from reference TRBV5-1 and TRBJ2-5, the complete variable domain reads KAGVTQTPRYLIKTRGQQVTLSCSPISGHRSVSWYQQTPGQGLQFLFEYFSETQRNKGNFPGRFSGRQFSNSRSEMNVSTLELGDSALYLCASNRQGGQETQYFGPGTRLLVL.

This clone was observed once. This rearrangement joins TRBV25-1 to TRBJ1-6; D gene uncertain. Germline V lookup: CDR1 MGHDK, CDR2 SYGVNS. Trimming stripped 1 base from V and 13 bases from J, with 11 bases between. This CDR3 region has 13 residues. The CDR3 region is CASSEFGVAPLHF. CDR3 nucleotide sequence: TGTGCCAGCAGTGAATTCGGGGTAGCTCCCCTCCACTTT. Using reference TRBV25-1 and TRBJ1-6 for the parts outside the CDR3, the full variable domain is EADIYQTPRYLVIGTGKKITLECSQTMGHDKMYWYQQDPGMELHLIHYSYGVNSTEKGDLSSESTVSRIRTEHFPLTLESARPSHTSQYLCASSEFGVAPLHFGNGTRLTVT.